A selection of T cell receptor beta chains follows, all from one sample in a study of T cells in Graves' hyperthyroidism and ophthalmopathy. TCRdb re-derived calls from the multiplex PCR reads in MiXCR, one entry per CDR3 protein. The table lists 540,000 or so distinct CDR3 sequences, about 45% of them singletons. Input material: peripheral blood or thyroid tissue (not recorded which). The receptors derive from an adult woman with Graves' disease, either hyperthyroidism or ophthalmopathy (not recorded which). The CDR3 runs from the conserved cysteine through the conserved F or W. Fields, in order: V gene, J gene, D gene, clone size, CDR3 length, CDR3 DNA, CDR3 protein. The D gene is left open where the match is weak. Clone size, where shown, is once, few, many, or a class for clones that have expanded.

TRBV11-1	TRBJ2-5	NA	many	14	TGTGCCAGCAGCCCTGTCTGGGGACCCAAGACCCAGTACTTC	CASSPVWGPKTQYF
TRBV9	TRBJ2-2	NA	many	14	TGTGCCAGCAGAACCGAGGCCGGGACCGGGGAGCTGTTTTTT	CASRTEAGTGELFF
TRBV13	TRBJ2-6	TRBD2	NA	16	TGTGCCAGCAGCGAGGGACTAGCGGGGGGGGCCAACGTCCTGACTTTC	CASSEGLAGGANVLTF
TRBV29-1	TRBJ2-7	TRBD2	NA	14	TGCAGCGTTACCCCGTTGGGCGGGAGCTACGAGCAGTACTTC	CSVTPLGGSYEQYF
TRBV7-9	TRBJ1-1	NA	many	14	TGTGCCAGCAGCGCTTTATCTGGGAACACTGAAGCTTTCTTT	CASSALSGNTEAFF
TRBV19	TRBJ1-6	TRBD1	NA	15	TGTGCCAGTAGTATTGGGACAGGGGAACTGTCACCCCTCCACTTT	CASSIGTGELSPLHF
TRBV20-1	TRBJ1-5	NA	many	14	TGCAGTGCTAAACCCGGGGTGCGCAATCAGCCCCAGCATTTT	CSAKPGVRNQPQHF
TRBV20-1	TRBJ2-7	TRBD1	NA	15	TGCAGTGCTACCGCACCGGGACAGGGGGCGAACGAGCAGTACTTC	CSATAPGQGANEQYF
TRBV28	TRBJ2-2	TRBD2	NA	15	TGTGCCATCAGCCCTAGCGGGCATGCTTCCGGGGAGCTGTTTTTT	CAISPSGHASGELFF
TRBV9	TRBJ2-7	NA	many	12	TGTGCCTCCGGGGGCGACTCTTACGAGCAGTACTTC	CASGGDSYEQYF
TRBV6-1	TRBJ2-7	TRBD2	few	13	TGTGCCAGCAGTTTGGGACTACTAGTCGAGCAGTACTTC	CASSLGLLVEQYF
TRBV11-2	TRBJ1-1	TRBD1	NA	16	TGTGCCAGCAGCTTTGGACAGGGATATGGCGAATGGCAAGCTTTCTTT	CASSFGQGYGEWQAFF
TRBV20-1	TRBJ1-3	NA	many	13	TGCAGTGCTAGAGAGCCCCGAAGAAACACCATATATTTT	CSAREPRRNTIYF
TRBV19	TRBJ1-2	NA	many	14	TGTGCCAGTAGTACCGAGTCAGGGTCCGATGTAGACACCTTC	CASSTESGSDVDTF
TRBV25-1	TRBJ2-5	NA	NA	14	TGTGCCAGCAGAGGAGGGCCGGATCGTGAGACCCAGTACTTC	CASRGGPDRETQYF
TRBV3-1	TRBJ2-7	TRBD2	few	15	TGTGCCAGCAGCCTGTTCGGCGGGAGGGACTACGAGCAGTACTTC	CASSLFGGRDYEQYF
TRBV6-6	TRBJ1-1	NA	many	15	TGTGCCAGCAGTTACCCACAGTGGAAGAACACTGAAGCTTTCTTT	CASSYPQWKNTEAFF
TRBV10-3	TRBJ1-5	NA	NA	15	TGTGCCATCAGTGAGTCGGGATCCGCGTATCAGCCCCAGCATTTT	CAISESGSAYQPQHF
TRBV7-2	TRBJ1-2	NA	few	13	TGTGCCAGCAGCTCTGGAGGTGTCGATGGCTACACCTTC	CASSSGGVDGYTF
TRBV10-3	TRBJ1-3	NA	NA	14	TGTGCCATCAGCCGGGACCTAGGGAGAAACACCATATATTTT	CAISRDLGRNTIYF
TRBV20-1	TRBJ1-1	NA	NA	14	TGCAGTGCCCCCCCCCCCGGGAGGGACACTGAAGCTTTCTTT	CSAPPPGRDTEAFF
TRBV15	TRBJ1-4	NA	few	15	TGTGCCACCAGCAGAGGAGCCAGTACTCTCGGGAAACTGTTTTTT	CATSRGASTLGKLFF
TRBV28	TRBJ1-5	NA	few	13	TGTGCCAATCGGGGGGGACGAAATCAGCCCCAGCATTTT	CANRGGRNQPQHF
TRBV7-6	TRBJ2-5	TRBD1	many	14	TGTGCCAGCAGCCCGGGACAGTACCAAGAGACCCAGTACTTC	CASSPGQYQETQYF
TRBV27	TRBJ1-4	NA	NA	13	TGTGCCAGCAGCTGGGGGCGTGGAGAAAAACTGCTTTTT	CASSWGRGEKLLF
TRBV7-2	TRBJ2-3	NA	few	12	TGTGCCAGCAGCTTAGGACAGTATACGCAGTATTTT	CASSLGQYTQYF
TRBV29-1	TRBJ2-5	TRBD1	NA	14	TGCAGCGTTGGGGGGGGGACAGGGTTCGAGACCCAGTACTTC	CSVGGGTGFETQYF
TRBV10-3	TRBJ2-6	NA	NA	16	TGTGCCATCAGGCCCCGTGGGCCGGATGGGGCCAACGTCCTGACTTTC	CAIRPRGPDGANVLTF
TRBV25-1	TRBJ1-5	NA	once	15	TGTGCCAGCAGTGAAGGGGTAGGGGGACGTCAGCCCCAGCATTTT	CASSEGVGGRQPQHF
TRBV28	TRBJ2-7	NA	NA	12	TGTGCCACGAGGGAGTCGATATACGAGCAGTACTTC	CATRESIYEQYF
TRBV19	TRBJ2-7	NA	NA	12	TGTGCCGGTAGTCGGTTCTTCTACGAGCAGTACTTC	CAGSRFFYEQYF
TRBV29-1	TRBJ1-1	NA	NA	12	TGCAGCGTCGCCACAGGTAGCCCTGAAGCTTTCTTT	CSVATGSPEAFF
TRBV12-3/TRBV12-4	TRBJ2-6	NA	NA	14	TGTGCCAGCAGTTTAGCAAATGGGGCCAACGTCCTGACTTTC	CASSLANGANVLTF
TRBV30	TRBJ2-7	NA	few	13	TGTGCCTGGAGTGTAGGGGCCAACTACGAGCAGTACTTC	CAWSVGANYEQYF
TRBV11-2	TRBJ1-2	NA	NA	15	TGCGCCAGCAGCCAAGAAGGCAGGGGAGGCTATGGCTACACCTTC	CASSQEGRGGYGYTF
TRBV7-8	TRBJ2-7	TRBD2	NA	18	TGTGCCAGCAGCTTAACCCTAGCGGGAGTAAGAGCGTCCTACGAGCAGTACTTC	CASSLTLAGVRASYEQYF